This T cell receptor beta chain is drawn from a study of blood T cell repertoires in COVID-19. Study in general: Specimens from acute and convalescent COVID-19 originated in the United States, Italy and Spain. In each case, the material was cDNA or gDNA derived from T cells, B-cell-depleted T cells, or PBMCs.

As originally analysed: Estimated nucleated cell counts came from reference gene primer amplification. Here immunoSEQ multiplex PCR was the method, and the copy in TCRdb shows in-frame clones only, minus some. For V, J and clone size, that table is used; D and trimming come from the DNA. The sample consists of 100,000 to 150,000 clones, 75% to 85% of them appearing once. Trimming left V 10 bases short and J 2 bases short, with 12 bases between. The length of the CDR3 is 13 residues. The V gene's germline CDR1 is MNHEY and CDR2 SMNVEV (reference sequence). The clonotype comes from a man aged 35-49 years with active or convalescent COVID-19. Sequencing input: peripheral blood. This rearrangement joins TRBV27 to TRBJ2-1; a weak D match, TRBD1 (6 bases). Here the CDR3 reads CATGDKTYNEQFF. CDR3 bases: TGTGCCACCGGGGACAAGACCTACAATGAGCAGTTCTTC.